This T cell receptor beta chain originates from a study of cytomegalovirus exposure and HLA in healthy donors. General observations from the study: Earlier results showed most TCR beta V segments being productive about 90% or about 30% of the time. According to the study, roughly 180 TCR beta chains were cytomegalovirus-associated. Later work found that TCR association rates differed between HLA loci; DRB1 had the most and HLA-C the fewest.

Samples came from healthy bone marrow donors. About this clone: Its matching antigen is unknown.

The PCR was carried out with 60 Vbeta primers and 13 Jbeta primers. Measured with immunoSEQ multiplex PCR; TCRdb has only the in-frame clones, and not every one. Altogether 100,000 to 150,000 clones are present, roughly 78% being singletons, with the ten largest covering 5% to 5.5%. Deletions cut 4 bases from V and 6 bases from J, with 19 bases between. Germline V gives CDR1 SGHNT, CDR2 YYREEE (reference sequence). The CDR3 is made up of 16 amino acids. This clonotype was sampled from a man aged 25-40 years in good health and CMV-seronegative. The chain joins TRBV5-4 to TRBJ2-2; TRBD2 is a possible D gene (6 bases). The sequencing input was PBMCs. CDR3 in DNA: TGTGCCAGCAGCCTCGGAGGGCAATCTAGGCCCGGGGAGCTGTTTTTT. Protein: CASSLGGQSRPGELFF.